Following are 30 T cell receptor beta chains from one sample sequenced in a study of tissue T cells after allogeneic stem cell transplantation. Profiling relied on immunoSEQ multiplex PCR, and the TCRdb table lists in-frame clones only, not all of them. The repertoire holds some 43,000 clones, with roughly 89% as singletons. The sample in question was blood, obtained before transplantation. The receptors were sampled from a woman aged 35-75 years who later had graft-versus-host disease after an allogeneic stem cell transplant.

In nucleotides, the CDR3 is TGTGCCAGCAGTTCCCTAGCGGGAGGTTACAATGAGCAGTTCTTC. Encoded protein: CASSSLAGGYNEQFF. The chain carries TRBV27 and TRBJ2-1, with 11 bases that match TRBD2. Unmatched junction bases numbered 3, after V lost 4 bases and J lost 4 bases. CDR1 and CDR2 from the germline V gene are MNHEY and SMNVEV (reference sequence). This CDR3 has 15 amino acids.

The chain is built from TRBV30 and TRBJ1-5; D remains ambiguous. Germline V gives CDR1 GTSNPN, CDR2 SVGIG (reference sequence). Trimming left V 2 bases short and J 2 bases short, with 4 bases between. The CDR3 totals 12 residues. The CDR3 bases are TGTGCCTGGAGTAGAGGCAATCAGCCCCAGCATTTT. Its translation: CAWSRGNQPQHF.

The rearrangement joins TRBV6-5 to TRBJ2-7; the D gene is possibly TRBD2 (6 bases). V shed 7 bases and J shed 6 bases, with 19 bases lying between them. CDR1 MNHEY and CDR2 SVGAGI come from the germline V gene. The CDR3 covers 14 residues. The CDR3 DNA reads TGTGCCAGCACGCCCGCCGGGGGTAAGAGCGAGCAGTACTTC. Protein product: CASTPAGGKSEQYF.

The chain links TRBV24-1 to TRBJ2-1; a weak D match, TRBD2 (6 bases). V lost 6 bases and J 2 bases, leaving 13 bases between the germline ends. This CDR3 comprises 15 residues. Per germline, CDR1 KGHDR and CDR2 SFDVKD. The CDR3 is CATSTLGEAYNEQFF. In nucleotides, the CDR3 is TGTGCCACCAGTACACTGGGGGAGGCCTACAATGAGCAGTTCTTC.

V and J are TRBV6-6 and TRBJ2-7; 11 bases map to TRBD2. CDR1 MNHNY and CDR2 SVGAGI come from the germline V gene (reference sequence). There are 15 residues in the CDR3. The V and J ends lost 6 bases and 1 base, in that order; junction bases with no gene match: 5. In DNA form, the CDR3 reads TGTGCCAGCAGATTGGGACTAGCGGCTTCCTACGAGCAGTACTTC. Encoded protein: CASRLGLAASYEQYF.

This chain uses TRBV7-2 with TRBJ2-7; possible D gene TRBD2, 6 bases. This CDR3 comprises 14 residues. Germline V lookup: CDR1 SGHTA, CDR2 FQGNSA. Trimming removed 9 bases from V and 3 bases from J, with 18 bases in between. The CDR3 region is CASGSEAGGYEQYF. CDR3 bases: TGTGCCAGTGGATCAGAGGCCGGGGGCTACGAGCAGTACTTC.

This clone has only a few counts. J is TRBJ1-2 and V is TRBV11-2, with D possibly TRBD1 on 6 matching bases. Germline loops: CDR1 SGHAT, CDR2 FQNNGV. V dropped 5 bases and J dropped 2 bases, with 12 bases sitting between them. The CDR3 has 14 amino acids. The CDR3 reads CASSPRQGNYGYTF. As DNA, the CDR3 is TGTGCCAGCAGCCCACGGCAGGGGAACTATGGCTACACCTTC.

This chain connects TRBV24-1 to TRBJ2-1; 7 positions match TRBD2. The CDR3 runs 16 residues. Germline CDR1 reads KGHDR; CDR2 reads SFDVKD. The V segment lost 1 base and the J segment 7 bases; nucleotides outside the gene matches: 9. The CDR3 reads CATSDFGGRARNEQFF. CDR3 sequence (DNA): TGTGCCACCAGTGATTTTGGGGGGAGGGCCAGAAATGAGCAGTTCTTC.

The CDR3 DNA is TGTGCCAGCAGCTTGGGGGCCGGCTACACCTTC. Amino acids: CASSLGAGYTF. The chain recombines TRBV5-6 with TRBJ1-2; D is undetermined. V lost 0 bases and J 8 bases, leaving 5 bases between the germline ends. The CDR3 spans 11 residues. The germline CDR1 and CDR2 sequences are SGHDT and YYEEEE.

The genes are TRBV4-2 and TRBJ2-3, with D tentatively TRBD2 (5 bases). The CDR3 totals 15 residues. Germline assignment: CDR1 LGHNA and CDR2 YNFKEQ. The V end lost 0 bases, the J end lost 9 bases, and 16 bases lay between the germline ends. CDR3: CASSQDSAAGRTQYF. CDR3 coding DNA: TGTGCCAGCAGCCAAGATTCCGCGGCGGGTCGGACGCAGTATTTT.

The rearrangement uses TRBV6-5 and TRBJ1-1; D call uncertain. This CDR3 has 12 amino acids. The V and J ends lost 6 bases and 9 bases respectively, with 14 bases between them. Germline V gene lookup returns CDR1 MNHEY and CDR2 SVGAGI. CDR3 loop: CASRAGPRKAFF. The CDR3 bases are TGTGCCAGCAGGGCCGGCCCACGGAAAGCTTTCTTT.

The V call is TRBV24-1, the J call TRBJ1-2; D gene ambiguous. V shed 2 bases and J shed 2 bases, with 11 bases lying between them. CDR1 and CDR2 (germline): KGHDR, SFDVKD. This CDR3 is built from 15 residues. This CDR3 is CATSDWKEGNYGYTF. CDR3 in DNA: TGTGCCACCAGTGATTGGAAGGAGGGAAACTATGGCTACACCTTC.

Here the CDR3 reads CASSRTRTDTQYF. The CDR3 bases are TGTGCCAGCAGTCGGACACGCACAGATACGCAGTATTTT. The V call is TRBV5-4, the J call TRBJ2-3; possible D gene TRBD1, 5 bases. The CDR3 is made up of 13 amino acids. The V end lost 5 bases, the J end lost 1 base, and 8 bases lay between the germline ends. Per germline, CDR1 SGHNT and CDR2 YYREEE (reference sequence).

V and J are TRBV6-5 and TRBJ1-3, with 7 bases aligning to TRBD1. This CDR3 contains 14 residues. Germline-derived CDR1 and CDR2 are MNHEY and SVGAGI. Trimming removed 6 bases from V and 4 bases from J; junction bases left unmatched: 6. DNA of the CDR3: TGTGCCAGCAGCAGGGGGGAAGCGGGAAACACCATATATTTT. It codes for CASSRGEAGNTIYF.

The chain couples TRBV7-3 to TRBJ1-2; weak D call: TRBD1 (5 bases). The CDR3 consists of 14 residues. CDR1 and CDR2 (germline): SGHTA, FQGTGA. Deletions cut 0 bases from V and 5 bases from J, with 10 bases between. The DNA for the CDR3 is TGTGCCAGCAGCTTAACGGGGGGGAATTATGGCTACACCTTC. Translation: CASSLTGGNYGYTF.

The sample holds one count of this clone. The chain uses TRBV6-5 and TRBJ1-5; D ambiguous. The germline gives CDR1 MNHEY, CDR2 SVGAGI. V dropped 6 bases and J dropped 6 bases, with 18 bases sitting between them. The CDR3 is 15 residues long. CDR3 coding DNA: TGTGCCAGCAGCCCAACGCCCGGGATTCCTCAGCCCCAGCATTTT. Translation gives CASSPTPGIPQPQHF.

The V call is TRBV15, the J call TRBJ2-6; D possibly matches TRBD1 or TRBD2 (6 bases each). The CDR3 runs to 17 residues. Trimming cost V 3 bases and J 2 bases, with 14 bases left between them. The V gene's germline CDR1 is LNHNV and CDR2 YYDKDF (reference sequence). The CDR3 loop is CATSRPGAVPGANVLTF. In nucleotides, the CDR3 is TGTGCCACCAGCAGGCCGGGGGCGGTCCCTGGGGCCAACGTCCTGACTTTC.

The rearrangement joins TRBV21-1 to TRBJ2-5; TRBD1 reflects the table's D call only, with no check against the DNA. TRBV21-1 is assigned pseudogene status. This CDR3 has 15 amino acids. This CDR3 is CASSIGTGGRETQYF. As DNA, the CDR3 is TGTGCCAGCAGCATTGGGACAGGGGGCCGAGAGACCCAGTACTTC.

The rearrangement links TRBV27 to TRBJ2-1; 8 nucleotides line up with TRBD2. Germline loops: CDR1 MNHEY, CDR2 SMNVEV (reference sequence). The CDR3 extends over 16 amino acids. The J segment lost 0 bases and the V segment lost 5 bases, leaving 6 bases of the junction unmatched. CDR3 bases: TGTGCCAGCAGTAGCAAGCGGGGGAGCTCCTACAATGAGCAGTTCTTC. This codes for CASSSKRGSSYNEQFF.

This chain connects TRBV11-2 to TRBJ2-1; the match to TRBD1 covers 8 bases. The CDR3 is 16 residues long. Per the germline V gene, CDR1 is SGHAT and CDR2 is FQNNGV. V was pared by 5 bases and J by 4 bases, with 10 bases of the junction left unmatched. CDR3 residues: CASSLYRDRLYNEQFF. The CDR3 bases are TGTGCCAGCAGCCTATACCGGGACAGGCTTTACAATGAGCAGTTCTTC. Based on the CDR3 plus reference TRBV11-2 and TRBJ2-1, the full variable domain is EAGVAQSPRYKIIEKRQSVAFWCNPISGHATLYWYQQILGQGPKLLIQFQNNGVVDDSQLPKDRFSAERLKGVDSTLKIQPAKLEDSAVYLCASSLYRDRLYNEQFFGPGTRLTVL.

The V and J genes are TRBV4-3 and TRBJ2-1; D is perhaps TRBD2 (5 bases). V dropped 6 bases and J dropped 4 bases, with 10 bases sitting between them. The CDR3 extends over 13 amino acids. The germline CDR1 and CDR2 sequences are LGHNA and YSLEER. CDR3 in amino acids: CASSPAAYNEQFF. The CDR3 coding sequence is TGCGCCAGCAGTCCAGCGGCTTACAATGAGCAGTTCTTC.

This chain connects TRBV5-4 to TRBJ1-2, with no clear D. V was trimmed by 0 bases and J by 7 bases, leaving 13 bases between them. Germline V CDR1 and CDR2: SGHNT, YYREEE (reference sequence). CDR3 size: 14 residues. The CDR3 DNA reads as TGTGCCAGCAGCTTGGCCGGCTCTGGCCGTGGCTACACCTTC. Its translation: CASSLAGSGRGYTF.

V and J are TRBV19 and TRBJ1-1; D is undetermined. The CDR3 runs 16 residues. V lost 4 bases and J lost 0, with 15 bases in between. Germline V gene data show CDR1 as LNHDA and CDR2 as SQIVND (reference sequence). The DNA of the CDR3 is TGTGCCAGTAGTACCCTCCGGACGGCATTGAACACTGAAGCTTTCTTT. It is translated as CASSTLRTALNTEAFF.

This sequence joins TRBV15 and TRBJ2-1, with D uncertain. Trimming removed 3 bases from V and 6 bases from J, with 6 bases in between. There are 12 residues in the CDR3. Germline V gene sequence: CDR1 LNHNV, CDR2 YYDKDF (reference sequence). CDR3 region: CATSSPINEQFF. CDR3 bases: TGTGCCACCAGCAGCCCTATCAATGAGCAGTTCTTC. Full variable domain (outside the CDR3, taken from reference TRBV15 and TRBJ2-1): DAMVIQNPRYQVTQFGKPVTLSCSQTLNHNVMYWYQQKSSQAPKLLFHYYDKDFNNEADTPDNFQSRRPNTSFCFLDIRSPGLGDTAMYLCATSSPINEQFFGPGTRLTVL.

In the case of this clone: Other nucleotide sequences from this sample produce the same CDR3. J is TRBJ1-3 and V is TRBV9, with 8 bases fitting TRBD1. V shed 5 bases, J shed 5 bases, and the junction held 6 bases outside the gene matches. This CDR3 region has 14 residues. The V gene's germline CDR1 is SGDLS and CDR2 YYNGEE. The CDR3 spells CASSEGQGRNTIYF. CDR3 coding DNA: TGTGCCAGCAGTGAAGGACAGGGTCGAAACACCATATATTTT.

This clone was seen a handful of times. This chain joins TRBV28 and TRBJ2-1; TRBD1 or TRBD2 may be the D gene (5 bases each). The V and J ends lost 6 bases and 3 bases respectively, with 15 bases between them. CDR1 and CDR2 from the germline V gene are MDHEN and SYDVKM. This CDR3 spans 15 amino acids. The CDR3 DNA sequence: TGTGCCAGCAGCCTACCCGGGGCACTCTACAATGAGCAGTTCTTC. This codes for CASSLPGALYNEQFF.

The chain couples TRBV7-2 to TRBJ2-1, with D maybe TRBD2 (5 bases). V dropped 5 bases and J dropped 4 bases, with 9 bases sitting between them. The V gene's germline CDR1 is SGHTA and CDR2 FQGNSA. CDR3 length: 13 amino acids. The CDR3 region has the DNA TGTGCCAGCAGCAAAGGACTGTACAATGAGCAGTTCTTC. Translation gives CASSKGLYNEQFF. The entire variable domain, with the rest obtained from reference TRBV7-2 and TRBJ2-1, is as follows: GAGVSQSPSNKVTEKGKDVELRCDPISGHTALYWYRQSLGQGLEFLIYFQGNSAPDKSGLPSDRFSAERTGGSVSTLTIQRTQQEDSAVYLCASSKGLYNEQFFGPGTRLTVL.

The chain uses TRBV5-6 and TRBJ2-1; D perhaps matches TRBD2 (6 bases). CDR1 is SGHDT, CDR2 YYEEEE, per germline. Trimming took 2 bases from V and 5 from J, leaving 8 bases between them. This CDR3 contains 13 residues. CDR3 nucleotide sequence: TGTGCCAGCAGCTTTGGGACTGACAATGAGCAGTTCTTC. Translation gives CASSFGTDNEQFF.

The chain combines TRBV6-2 or TRBV6-3 with TRBJ2-7; unclear D gene. The V and J ends lost 2 bases and 1 base respectively, with 12 bases between them. There are 15 residues in the CDR3. Germline V gene sequence: CDR1 MNHEY, CDR2 SVGEGT. The CDR3 nucleotides are TGTGCCAGCAGTTACCTAGATGTTACTTCCTACGAGCAGTACTTC. Its protein is CASSYLDVTSYEQYF.

The chain uses TRBV4-1 and TRBJ1-6; no firm D call. CDR3 length equals 17 residues. V was clipped by 3 bases and J by 7 bases, with 19 bases between them. CDR1 is MGHRA, CDR2 YSYEKL, per germline. The CDR3 here is CASSQAPRAEGNSPLHF. In DNA, the CDR3 is TGCGCCAGCAGCCAGGCCCCCCGGGCCGAGGGCAATTCACCCCTCCACTTT.